These 16 T cell receptor beta chains were sequenced from one sample in a study of shared clonotypes between healthy human individuals. Using immunoSEQ multiplex PCR, the repertoire was profiled, and TCRdb retains in-frame clones only, with some absent. The sample lists around 650,000 clones; approximately 96% were seen once. CD45RO negativity and positive selection for CCR7 defined naive CD8 cells, a population that excluded terminally differentiated effector memory CD45RA+ cells. Sequenced sample: naive CD8+ T cells sorted from blood. The receptors shown here come from a woman aged 25 to 45 in good health.

The genes are TRBV9 and TRBJ2-1; D is possibly TRBD2 (5 bases). The CDR3 has 12 residues. The ends were cut back, 0 bases at V and 9 bases at J, with 7 bases in the middle. Germline V gives CDR1 SGDLS, CDR2 YYNGEE. The CDR3 DNA is TGTGCCAGCAGCGTAGGGACTCTTGAGCAGTTCTTC. Translating gives CASSVGTLEQFF.

Details on this clone: At the DNA level, this CDR3 is encoded by other sequences in the same sample as well. The chain has TRBV28 and TRBJ1-1; D remains ambiguous. Germline V gene sequence: CDR1 MDHEN, CDR2 SYDVKM. This CDR3 contains 13 residues. Trimming took 3 bases from V and 3 from J, leaving 8 bases between them. CDR3 DNA: TGTGCCAGCAGTTTTCCCGGGGACACTGAAGCTTTCTTT. It is translated as CASSFPGDTEAFF.

This sequence joins TRBV7-3 and TRBJ2-6; TRBD2 matches at 7 bases. In germline, CDR1 is SGHTA, CDR2 FQGTGA. The CDR3 length is 17 residues. Germline trimming cut 1 base from V and 1 base from J; bases unmatched to any gene: 4. The CDR3 DNA follows: TGTGCCAGCAGCTTAATGCTGCGGGGGTCTGGGGCCAACGTCCTGACTTTC. Translation gives CASSLMLRGSGANVLTF.

The V call is TRBV27, the J call TRBJ1-1; a weak D match, TRBD1 (6 bases). Germline V gene lookup returns CDR1 MNHEY and CDR2 SMNVEV (reference sequence). Trimming took 5 bases from V and 7 from J, leaving 14 bases between them. The CDR3 covers 13 residues. The CDR3 sequence is CASSGTGLLEAFF. The CDR3 DNA reads TGTGCCAGCAGTGGCACAGGGCTTCTTGAAGCTTTCTTT.

The chain combines TRBV10-2 with TRBJ1-2; possible D gene TRBD1, 5 bases. The germline gives CDR1 WSHSY, CDR2 SAAADI. This CDR3 region has 14 residues. V was trimmed by 7 bases and J by 4 bases, leaving 16 bases between them. CDR3 DNA sequence: TGCGCCAGCATTTCGGGACGGCGAGGCTATGGCTACACCTTC. It codes for CASISGRRGYGYTF.

Remarks on this clone: Other DNA sequences of this sample code for an identical CDR3. V gene TRBV5-6 combines with J gene TRBJ1-5; possibly TRBD1 for D (5 bases). Trimming removed 1 base from V and 1 base from J, with 6 bases in between. The CDR3 covers 14 residues. The germline V gene has CDR1 SGHDT and CDR2 YYEEEE. Here the CDR3 reads CASSLWGSNQPQHF. The CDR3 region has the DNA TGTGCCAGCAGCTTGTGGGGGAGCAATCAGCCCCAGCATTTT.

The chain employs TRBV28 and TRBJ2-7; TRBD1 agrees at 7 bases. V lost 4 bases to trimming and J lost 2 bases; unmatched junction nucleotides: 2. The CDR3 extends over 13 amino acids. Germline CDR1 and CDR2: MDHEN and SYDVKM. DNA for the CDR3: TGTGCCAGCAGTTGGGACAGACCCTACGAGCAGTACTTC. Translated, it gives CASSWDRPYEQYF. Filled out from reference TRBV28 and TRBJ2-7, the complete variable domain reads DVKVTQSSRYLVKRTGEKVFLECVQDMDHENMFWYRQDPGLGLRLIYFSYDVKMKEKGDIPEGYSVSREKKERFSLILESASTNQTSMYLCASSWDRPYEQYFGPGTRLTVT.

The J gene is TRBJ2-7, the V gene TRBV5-1; 8 bases are shared with TRBD2. The V gene's germline CDR1 is SGHRS and CDR2 YFSETQ. J gave up 1 base and V 3 bases, and 9 bases lay outside the gene matches. The CDR3 is 16 amino acids. The CDR3 is CASSWDPAGASYEQYF. Written as DNA, the CDR3 is TGCGCCAGCAGCTGGGATCCAGCGGGAGCTTCCTACGAGCAGTACTTC.

The rearrangement uses TRBV11-3 and TRBJ1-1; 9 nucleotides match TRBD1. CDR1 is SGHNT, CDR2 YENEEA, per germline. The CDR3 contains 16 residues. V was pared by 10 bases and J by 3 bases, with 15 bases of the junction left unmatched. CDR3 amino acids: CAIAPVTGGDHTEAFF. DNA of the CDR3: TGTGCCATCGCCCCCGTAACAGGGGGCGATCACACTGAAGCTTTCTTT.

The chain combines TRBV4-2 with TRBJ2-7; 13 positions match TRBD2. Per the germline V gene, CDR1 is LGHNA and CDR2 is YNFKEQ. The J segment lost 4 bases and the V segment lost 4 bases, leaving 10 bases of the junction unmatched. CDR3 size: 17 residues. In nucleotides, the CDR3 is TGTGCCAGCAGCCTCGGACTAGCGGGAGAGGTTACTTACGAGCAGTACTTC. It translates to CASSLGLAGEVTYEQYF.

The rearrangement uses TRBV6-5 and TRBJ2-1; TRBD2 agrees at 12 bases. With V trimmed by 2 bases and J by 10 bases, 6 bases remained unmatched. The CDR3 sequence is 15 residues long. Germline assignment: CDR1 MNHEY and CDR2 SVGAGI. CDR3 region: CASSYGLAGIKEQFF. CDR3 DNA sequence: TGTGCCAGCAGTTACGGACTAGCGGGAATTAAGGAGCAGTTCTTC.

In this sample, this clone turned up a few times. The chain recombines TRBV19 with TRBJ2-7, with TRBD2 matching over 10 bases. The germline V gene has CDR1 LNHDA and CDR2 SQIVND (reference sequence). The ends lost 3 bases at V and 3 bases at J; junction bases unmatched: 5. CDR3 length: 15 amino acids. This CDR3 reads CASSILAGASYEQYF. The CDR3 DNA sequence: TGTGCCAGTAGTATCCTAGCGGGAGCCAGCTACGAGCAGTACTTC.

The chain joins TRBV11-1 to TRBJ2-1; D uncertain. The CDR3 totals 13 residues. Germline loops: CDR1 SGHAT, CDR2 FQDESV (reference sequence). The V end lost 4 bases, the J end lost 12 bases, and 16 bases lay between the germline ends. CDR3 nucleotide sequence: TGTGCCAGCAGCTCTCCGGGCGTTAGGGTGCAGTTCTTC. It codes for CASSSPGVRVQFF.

The chain links TRBV14 to TRBJ2-7, with D maybe TRBD1 (6 bases). Germline V gene lookup returns CDR1 SGHDN and CDR2 FVKESK. Between the trimmed V and J ends, which lost 1 base and 6 bases, there was a span of 16 bases. The CDR3 runs 15 residues. CDR3 sequence reads: CASSQVGRGHAEQYF. CDR3 DNA sequence: TGTGCCAGCAGCCAAGTAGGCAGGGGTCATGCCGAGCAGTACTTC.

The V call is TRBV27, the J call TRBJ2-7, with D possibly TRBD1 on 5 matching bases. Trimming pared 6 bases from V and 3 bases from J, leaving 21 bases between. The germline CDR1 and CDR2 sequences are MNHEY and SMNVEV (reference sequence). This CDR3 spans 16 amino acids. The CDR3 sequence is CASSPPSGPAIYEQYF. The CDR3 DNA reads TGTGCCAGCAGCCCACCTTCAGGGCCGGCAATCTACGAGCAGTACTTC.

V and J are TRBV9 and TRBJ2-3; D call uncertain. Looked up from germline, CDR1 is SGDLS and CDR2 is YYNGEE. V was trimmed by 0 bases and J by 4 bases, leaving 12 bases between them. This CDR3 is 15 amino acids long. The CDR3 here is CASSVARDPPDTQYF. CDR3 DNA: TGTGCCAGCAGCGTAGCAAGAGACCCCCCAGATACGCAGTATTTT.